This T cell receptor beta chain was retrieved from a study of response to subunit inactivated influenza vaccine. Study conclusions and caveats: The authors proposed limited new T cell recruitment per seasonal influenza vaccination.

Looked up from germline, CDR1 is MDHEN and CDR2 is SYDVKM. V was pared by 4 bases and J by 3 bases, with 7 bases of the junction left unmatched. This CDR3 spans 16 amino acids. This clonotype was observed a few times. What it binds is unknown. TCRdb re-derived calls from the RT-PCR reads in MiXCR, one entry per CDR3 protein. The table lists about 160,000 distinct CDR3 sequences, about 11% of them singletons, with 9.5% to 15% in the top ten. This material consisted of non-naive T cells sorted from PBMCs, taken roughly 47 days after vaccination. The sequence derives from a man between 45 and 60 years old who received an inactivated influenza vaccine. The genes are TRBV28 and TRBJ2-3; 10 bases match TRBD2. CDR3 DNA sequence: TGTGCCAGCAGTTCACTAGCGGGATTTGGTACAGATACGCAGTATTTT. This translates into CASSSLAGFGTDTQYF.